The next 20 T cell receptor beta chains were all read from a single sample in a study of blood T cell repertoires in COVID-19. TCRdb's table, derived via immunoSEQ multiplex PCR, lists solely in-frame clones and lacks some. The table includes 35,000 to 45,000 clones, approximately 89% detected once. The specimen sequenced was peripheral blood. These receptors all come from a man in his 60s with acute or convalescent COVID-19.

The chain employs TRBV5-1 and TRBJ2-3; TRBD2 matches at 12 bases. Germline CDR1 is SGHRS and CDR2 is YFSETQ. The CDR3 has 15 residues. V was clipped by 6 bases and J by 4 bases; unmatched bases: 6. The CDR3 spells CASTSSGGVADTQYF. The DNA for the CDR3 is TGCGCCAGCACTTCTAGCGGGGGGGTTGCAGATACGCAGTATTTT.

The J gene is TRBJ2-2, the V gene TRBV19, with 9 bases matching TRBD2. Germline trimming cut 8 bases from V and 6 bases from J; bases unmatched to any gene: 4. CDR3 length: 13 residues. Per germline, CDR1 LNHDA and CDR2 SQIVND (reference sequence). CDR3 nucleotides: TGTGCCAGTGAGCGGGAGGTGTCCGGGGAGCTGTTTTTT. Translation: CASEREVSGELFF.

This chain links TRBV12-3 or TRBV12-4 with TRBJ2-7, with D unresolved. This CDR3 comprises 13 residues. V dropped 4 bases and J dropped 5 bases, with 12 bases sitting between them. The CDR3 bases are TGTGCCAGCAGTTATGAGAGAAATAACGAGCAGTACTTC. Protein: CASSYERNNEQYF.

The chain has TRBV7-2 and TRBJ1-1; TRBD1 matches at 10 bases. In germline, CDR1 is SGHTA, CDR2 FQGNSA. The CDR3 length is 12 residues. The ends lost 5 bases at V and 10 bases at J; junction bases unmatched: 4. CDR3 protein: CASSLDRGIAFF. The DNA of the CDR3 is TGTGCCAGCAGCCTGGACAGGGGGATAGCTTTCTTT.

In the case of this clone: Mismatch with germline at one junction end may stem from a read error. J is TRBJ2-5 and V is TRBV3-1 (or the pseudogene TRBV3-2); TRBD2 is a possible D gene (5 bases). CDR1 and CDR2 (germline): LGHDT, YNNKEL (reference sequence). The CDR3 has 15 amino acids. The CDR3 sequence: CASSQVPGNHETQYF. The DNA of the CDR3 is TGTGCCAGCAGCCAAGTTCCCGGGAACCACGAGACCCAGTACTTC.

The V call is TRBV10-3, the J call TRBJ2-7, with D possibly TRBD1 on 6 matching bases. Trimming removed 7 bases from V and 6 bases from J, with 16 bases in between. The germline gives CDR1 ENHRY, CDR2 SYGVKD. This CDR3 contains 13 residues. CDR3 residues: CAIKDSSMSEQYF. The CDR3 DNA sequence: TGTGCCATCAAGGACAGTAGTATGTCCGAGCAGTACTTC.

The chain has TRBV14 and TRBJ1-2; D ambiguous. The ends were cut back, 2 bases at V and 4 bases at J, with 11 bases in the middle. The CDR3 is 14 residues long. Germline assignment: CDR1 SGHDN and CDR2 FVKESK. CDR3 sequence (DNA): TGTGCCAGCAGCCAACTAACAGTTCCCTATGGCTACACCTTC. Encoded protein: CASSQLTVPYGYTF.

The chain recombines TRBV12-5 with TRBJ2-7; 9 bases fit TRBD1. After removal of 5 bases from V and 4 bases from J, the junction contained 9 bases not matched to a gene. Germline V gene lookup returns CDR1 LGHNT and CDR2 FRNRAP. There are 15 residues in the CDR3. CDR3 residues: CASGSRDRGGYEQYF. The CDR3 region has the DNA TGTGCTAGTGGTAGCCGTGACAGGGGGGGGTACGAGCAGTACTTC.

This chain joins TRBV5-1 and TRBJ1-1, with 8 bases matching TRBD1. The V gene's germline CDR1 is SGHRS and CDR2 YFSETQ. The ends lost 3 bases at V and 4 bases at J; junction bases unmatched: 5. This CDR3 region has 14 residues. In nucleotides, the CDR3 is TGCGCCAGCAGCTCGGGACAGGTCGTCACTGAAGCTTTCTTT. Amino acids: CASSSGQVVTEAFF.

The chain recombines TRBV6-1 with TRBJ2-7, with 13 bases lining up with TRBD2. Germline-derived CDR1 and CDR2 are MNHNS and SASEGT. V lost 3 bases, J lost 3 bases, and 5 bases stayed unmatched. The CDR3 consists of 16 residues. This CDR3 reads CASSEDGLAGDYEQYF. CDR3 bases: TGTGCCAGCAGTGAGGATGGACTAGCGGGGGACTACGAGCAGTACTTC.

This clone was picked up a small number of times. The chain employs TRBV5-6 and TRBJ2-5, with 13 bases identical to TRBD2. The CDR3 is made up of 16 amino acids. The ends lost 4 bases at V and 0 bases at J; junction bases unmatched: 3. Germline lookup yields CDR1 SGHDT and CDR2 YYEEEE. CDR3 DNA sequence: TGTGCCAGCAGCCCAACTAGCGGGGGGGACCAAGAGACCCAGTACTTC. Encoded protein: CASSPTSGGDQETQYF. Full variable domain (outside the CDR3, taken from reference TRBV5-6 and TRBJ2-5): DAGVTQSPTHLIKTRGQQVTLRCSPKSGHDTVSWYQQALGQGPQFIFQYYEEEERQRGNFPDRFSGHQFPNYSSELNVNALLLGDSALYLCASSPTSGGDQETQYFGPGTRLLVL.

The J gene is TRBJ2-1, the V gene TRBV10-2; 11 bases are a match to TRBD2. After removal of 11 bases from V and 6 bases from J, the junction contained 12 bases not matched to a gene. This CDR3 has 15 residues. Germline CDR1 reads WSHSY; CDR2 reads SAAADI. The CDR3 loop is CASRLGTSGSNEQFF. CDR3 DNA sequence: TGCGCCTCTCGCCTAGGAACTAGCGGGAGCAATGAGCAGTTCTTC.

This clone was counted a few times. The CDR3 bases are TGTGCCAGCAGCTTAGCGCTCGGGGTTTATGGCTACACCTTC. Amino acid sequence: CASSLALGVYGYTF. This sequence joins TRBV7-9 and TRBJ1-2; D remains ambiguous. V was pared by 0 bases and J by 5 bases, with 10 bases between. Germline CDR1 reads SEHNR; CDR2 reads FQNEAQ (reference sequence). The CDR3 loop spans 14 amino acids.

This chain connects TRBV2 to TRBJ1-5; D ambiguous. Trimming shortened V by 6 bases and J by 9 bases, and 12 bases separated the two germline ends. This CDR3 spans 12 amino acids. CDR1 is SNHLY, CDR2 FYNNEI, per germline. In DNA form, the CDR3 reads TGTGCCAGCAGCGGAGACCGTGGGCCCCAGCATTTT. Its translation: CASSGDRGPQHF.

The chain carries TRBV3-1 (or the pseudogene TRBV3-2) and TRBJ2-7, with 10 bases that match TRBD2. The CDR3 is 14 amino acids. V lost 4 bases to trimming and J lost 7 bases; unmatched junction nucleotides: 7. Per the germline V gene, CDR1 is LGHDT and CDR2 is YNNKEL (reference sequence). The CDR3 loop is CASSRSGRAGEQYF. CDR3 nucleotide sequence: TGTGCCAGCAGCCGCAGCGGGAGGGCCGGAGAGCAGTACTTC.

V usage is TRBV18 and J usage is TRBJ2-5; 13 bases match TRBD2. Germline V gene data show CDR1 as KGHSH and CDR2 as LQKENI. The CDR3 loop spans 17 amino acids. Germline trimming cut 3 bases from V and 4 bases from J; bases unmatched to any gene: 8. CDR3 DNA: TGTGCCAGCTCACCGCTAGGACTAGCGGGAGTTCGAGAGACCCAGTACTTC. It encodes CASSPLGLAGVRETQYF.

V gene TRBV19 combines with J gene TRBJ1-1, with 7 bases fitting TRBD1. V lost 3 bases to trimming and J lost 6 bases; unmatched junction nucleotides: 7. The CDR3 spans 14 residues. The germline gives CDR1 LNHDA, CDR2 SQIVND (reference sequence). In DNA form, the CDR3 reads TGTGCCAGTAGTATCAAGGGACAGTATTCTGAAGCTTTCTTT. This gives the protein CASSIKGQYSEAFF.

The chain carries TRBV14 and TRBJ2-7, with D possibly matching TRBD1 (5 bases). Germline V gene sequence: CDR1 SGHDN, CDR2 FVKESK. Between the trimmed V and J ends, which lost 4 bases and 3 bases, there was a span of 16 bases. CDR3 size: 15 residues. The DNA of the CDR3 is TGTGCCAGCAGCCTCCCTGTCAGGGCTTTCTACGAGCAGTACTTC. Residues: CASSLPVRAFYEQYF.

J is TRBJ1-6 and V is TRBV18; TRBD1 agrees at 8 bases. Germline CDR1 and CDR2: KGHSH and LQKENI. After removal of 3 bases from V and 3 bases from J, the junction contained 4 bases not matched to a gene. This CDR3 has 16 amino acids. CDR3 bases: TGTGCCAGCTCACCCGAAGGACAGGGCTATAATTCACCCCTCCACTTT. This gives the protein CASSPEGQGYNSPLHF.

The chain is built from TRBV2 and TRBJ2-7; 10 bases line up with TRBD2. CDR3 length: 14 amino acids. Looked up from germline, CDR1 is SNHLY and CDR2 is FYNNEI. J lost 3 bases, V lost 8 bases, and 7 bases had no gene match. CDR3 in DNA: TGTGCCAGCCAGCTAGCGGGAGCGGTCTACGAGCAGTACTTC. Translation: CASQLAGAVYEQYF.